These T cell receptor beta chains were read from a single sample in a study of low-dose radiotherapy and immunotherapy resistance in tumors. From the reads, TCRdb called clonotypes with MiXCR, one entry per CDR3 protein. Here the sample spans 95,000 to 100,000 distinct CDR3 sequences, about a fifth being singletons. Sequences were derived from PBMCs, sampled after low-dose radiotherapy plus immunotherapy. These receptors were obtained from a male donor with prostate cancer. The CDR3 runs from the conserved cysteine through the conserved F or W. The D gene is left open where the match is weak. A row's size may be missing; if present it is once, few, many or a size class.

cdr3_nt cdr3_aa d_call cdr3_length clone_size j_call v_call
TGTGCCAGCAGAGATACTCGGGAGACCCAGTACTTC CASRDTRETQYF . 12 few TRBJ2-5 TRBV7-3
TGCAGCGTTGAAGTAGGTGGGGGTAAAGAGACCCAGTACTTC CSVEVGGGKETQYF . 14 many TRBJ2-5 TRBV29-1
TGTGCCAGCAGTAGGACGATTGCTGCATGGGAGCAGTACTTC CASSRTIAAWEQYF . 14 . TRBJ2-7 TRBV2
TGCGCCAGCAGCCAAGAATTCAGAAACAATCAGCCCCAGCATTTT CASSQEFRNNQPQHF . 15 . TRBJ1-5 TRBV1
TGTGCCATCTCTTCGGGGATGGAAGCTTTCTTT CAISSGMEAFF . 11 many TRBJ1-1 TRBV10-3
TGCGCCAGCAGCCTAGCGGGGACCGCAACCGGGGAGCTGTTTTTT CASSLAGTATGELFF TRBD2 15 many TRBJ2-2 TRBV4-1
TGCAGCGTTGCGGCCGGCGGGGCTCCCCCGTTCTTC CSVAAGGAPPFF . 12 many TRBJ2-5 TRBV29-1
TGTGCCAGTAGTATTAAGGACAAGTCCTACAATGAGCAGTTCTTC CASSIKDKSYNEQFF . 15 many TRBJ2-1 TRBV19
TGCGCCAGCAAATGGACTAGCGGGGGGAGCTCCTACGAGCAGTACTTC CASKWTSGGSSYEQYF TRBD2 16 . TRBJ2-7 TRBV5-1
TGTGCCACCAGCAAGAAATATCCGGCCGGGGAGCTGTTTTTT CATSKKYPAGELFF . 14 . TRBJ2-2 TRBV15
TGTGCCAGTAGTTCGCAGGGTGGCGGGGAGACCCAGTACTTC CASSSQGGGETQYF . 14 many TRBJ2-5 TRBV19
TGCAGTCTTGGACAGGGGGGTCCCGGGTCGGACACTGAAGCTTTCTTT CSLGQGGPGSDTEAFF TRBD1 16 . TRBJ1-1 TRBV20-1
TGTGCCAGCAGTCCCCCCGGGCAAGAGGTACTTTACACGAACACCGGGGAGCTGTTTTTT CASSPPGQEVLYTNTGELFF . 20 many TRBJ2-2 TRBV27
TGTGCCAGCAAAACCTCTAGCGGGGTTTGGTACGAGCAGTACTTC CASKTSSGVWYEQYF TRBD2 15 many TRBJ2-7 TRBV12-3/TRBV12-4
TGCGCCAGCAGCTTGGGTAAAGATACGCAGTATTTT CASSLGKDTQYF . 12 many TRBJ2-3 TRBV5-1
TGTGCCAGCAGCCTTGGACTATCAACTCAGGGGGATACGCAGTATTTT CASSLGLSTQGDTQYF . 16 many TRBJ2-3 TRBV6-5
TGTGCCAGCAGTATGACAGTGAACACTGAAGCTTTCTTT CASSMTVNTEAFF . 13 . TRBJ1-1 TRBV2
TGTGCCAGCAGGGGGAACACTGAAGCTTTCTTT CASRGNTEAFF . 11 many TRBJ1-1 TRBV2
TGTGCCAGCAGCTTAAGGTCGGCCGGGGAGCTGTTTTTT CASSLRSAGELFF . 13 many TRBJ2-2 TRBV5-8
TGCAGCGTGGAGGATTCAGATACGCAGTATTTT CSVEDSDTQYF . 11 many TRBJ2-3 TRBV29-1
TGTGCCAGCAGCAACAGGGAACAAGAGGGGACCCAGTACTTC CASSNREQEGTQYF . 14 many TRBJ2-5 TRBV11-3
TGTGCCAGCAGTTTAGGGCTGACTGGTTCACCCCTCCACTTT CASSLGLTGSPLHF . 14 many TRBJ1-6 TRBV12-3/TRBV12-4
TGTGCCAGCAGCTGGACAGTACAAGAGACCCAGTACTTC CASSWTVQETQYF . 13 many TRBJ2-5 TRBV5-6
TGTGCCAGCCTCTCAGGGACTAGCGGTCCCGGGGAGCTGTTTTTT CASLSGTSGPGELFF TRBD2 15 many TRBJ2-2 TRBV6-6
TGCGCCAGCAGCCAAGATCCGGGGCAGGCCCTCAGCACAGATACGCAGTATTTT CASSQDPGQALSTDTQYF . 18 . TRBJ2-3 TRBV4-1
TGTGCCAGCAGCCCTGGACAGAGGCAAAACATTCAGTACTTC CASSPGQRQNIQYF . 14 many TRBJ2-4 TRBV11-2
TGTGCCAGCAGTTTACGGTTTTGGGACATACCGACCCCGGATACAGATACGCAGTATTTT CASSLRFWDIPTPDTDTQYF . 20 many TRBJ2-3 TRBV27
TGTGCCAGCAGTGAAGCGGTTGGAGCGGGGGTAGCCGGAGATACGCAGTATTTT CASSEAVGAGVAGDTQYF TRBD2 18 many TRBJ2-3 TRBV6-1
TGTGCCAGCAGCGGACGGACAGGGGGCAGCAATCAGCCCCAGCATTTT CASSGRTGGSNQPQHF TRBD1 16 many TRBJ1-5 TRBV5-6
TGTGCCAGCAAGATCGCTGCGACAGCGGGAAACTATGGCTACACCTTC CASKIAATAGNYGYTF . 16 many TRBJ1-2 TRBV2
TGCAGCGGACAAGGGGGCTCCTACAATGAGCAGTTCTTC CSGQGGSYNEQFF . 13 many TRBJ2-1 TRBV29-1
TGTGCCAGCGGTAGACAGAGGGGGACCCAGTACTTC CASGRQRGTQYF . 12 many TRBJ2-5 TRBV2
TGCGCCAGCAGCCCCCGACAGGGCAGCCCCGGGGAGCTGTTTTTT CASSPRQGSPGELFF TRBD1 15 many TRBJ2-2 TRBV5-1
TGCGCCAGCGGAGACACCGGGGAGCTGTTTTTT CASGDTGELFF . 11 many TRBJ2-2 TRBV4-1
TGTGCCAGCAGTTACTTCCGGCCCTCTGGGGCCAACGTCCTGACTTTC CASSYFRPSGANVLTF . 16 many TRBJ2-6 TRBV6-5